The 19 T cell receptor beta chains presented below share a single source sample, sequenced in a study of OX40 agonist ivuxolimab in advanced cancers. Repertoires were generated with immunoSEQ multiplex PCR, while TCRdb's copy carries only in-frame clones and drops some. Altogether approximately 47,000 clones are present, about three quarters being singletons, with the ten largest covering about 7.7%. This material consisted of CD4+ or CD8+ T cells sorted from blood, taken in a trial of the OX40 agonist ivuxolimab. The receptors shown here come from an adult with an advanced solid tumor such as melanoma, head and neck, liver or kidney cancer.

This chain uses TRBV11-2 with TRBJ2-7; 8 positions match TRBD2. This CDR3 has 14 residues. The V gene end was trimmed by 6 bases and the J gene end by 3 bases; junction bases not matched to a gene: 7. CDR1 and CDR2 from the germline V gene are SGHAT and FQNNGV. The CDR3 sequence: CASSRAGALYEQYF. The CDR3 DNA reads TGTGCCAGCAGTCGAGCGGGAGCCCTCTACGAGCAGTACTTC. Full variable domain (outside the CDR3, taken from reference TRBV11-2 and TRBJ2-7): EAGVAQSPRYKIIEKRQSVAFWCNPISGHATLYWYQQILGQGPKLLIQFQNNGVVDDSQLPKDRFSAERLKGVDSTLKIQPAKLEDSAVYLCASSRAGALYEQYFGPGTRLTVT.

The table lists this clone with a count of one. The rearrangement links TRBV30 to TRBJ1-1; D perhaps matches TRBD1 (5 bases). There are 12 residues in the CDR3. The V end lost 2 bases, the J end lost 4 bases, and 8 bases lay between the germline ends. The germline V gene encodes CDR1 GTSNPN and CDR2 SVGIG (reference sequence). The CDR3 region is CAWSRGVTEAFF. CDR3 bases: TGTGCCTGGAGTCGGGGGGTCACTGAAGCTTTCTTT.

This clone was found once. The gene calls are TRBV7-8 and TRBJ1-5; TRBD1 is a possible D gene (5 bases). Looked up from germline, CDR1 is SGHVS and CDR2 is FQNEAQ. V lost 1 base and J lost 6, with 13 bases in between. The CDR3 is made up of 15 amino acids. CDR3 DNA: TGTGCCAGCAGCTTAGTAGGATTGGGGGTTCAGCCCCAGCATTTT. Translating it yields CASSLVGLGVQPQHF.

The chain is built from TRBV29-1 and TRBJ2-7; D is unresolved. Germline CDR1 SQVTM, CDR2 ANQGSEA. This CDR3 comprises 12 residues. Trimming took off 7 bases at V and 5 bases at J, with 15 bases between the two ends. CDR3 in amino acids: CSARSSVNEQYF. CDR3 nucleotides: TGCAGCGCCCGGTCGTCCGTAAACGAGCAGTACTTC.

This chain links TRBV29-1 with TRBJ2-3; possible D gene TRBD1, 5 bases. The CDR3 totals 13 residues. Per germline, CDR1 SQVTM and CDR2 ANQGSEA. V shed 4 bases and J shed 6 bases, with 14 bases lying between them. The CDR3, as DNA: TGCAGCGTTGGCAGGGTCTCAGAGGATACGCAGTATTTT. It specifies CSVGRVSEDTQYF.

The J gene is TRBJ1-2, the V gene TRBV7-9; D uncertain. This CDR3 is 12 amino acids long. The V gene's germline CDR1 is SEHNR and CDR2 FQNEAQ (reference sequence). V was cut by 3 bases and J by 8 bases, with 10 bases left in between. In DNA, the CDR3 is TGTGCCAGCAGCTTTGGGGAAGCGGGCTACACCTTC. Protein: CASSFGEAGYTF.

J is TRBJ1-4 and V is TRBV10-1; D is uncertain. Germline loops: CDR1 WNHNN, CDR2 SYGVQD (reference sequence). V shed 5 bases and J shed 0 bases, with 7 bases lying between them. This CDR3 has 14 residues. CDR3 sequence reads: CASSPTATNEKLFF. As DNA, the CDR3 is TGCGCCAGCAGTCCCACAGCAACTAATGAAAAACTGTTTTTT.

V gene TRBV7-9 combines with J gene TRBJ1-1; a possible D gene is TRBD1 (5 bases). Germline-derived CDR1 and CDR2 are SEHNR and FQNEAQ (reference sequence). The V gene lost 0 bases and the J gene lost 0 bases, with 11 bases spanning the gap. The CDR3 runs to 16 residues. This CDR3 reads CASSLAAGSVNTEAFF. In DNA, the CDR3 is TGTGCCAGCAGCTTAGCGGCAGGGAGTGTGAACACTGAAGCTTTCTTT.

J is TRBJ2-3 and V is TRBV9; 11 nucleotides line up with TRBD2. CDR3 length equals 14 residues. Germline V gene lookup returns CDR1 SGDLS and CDR2 YYNGEE. The V gene end was trimmed by 5 bases and the J gene end by 3 bases; junction bases not matched to a gene: 2. The CDR3 DNA follows: TGTGCCAGCAGTTTAGCGGGAGGGACAGATACGCAGTATTTT. This sequence encodes CASSLAGGTDTQYF.

A note on this clone: Additional DNA sequences in this sample encode the identical CDR3. The chain links TRBV5-1 to TRBJ1-5; 9 nucleotides align to TRBD1. Trimming cost V 4 bases and J 3 bases; bases outside gene matches: 5. Per the germline V gene, CDR1 is SGHRS and CDR2 is YFSETQ. The CDR3 runs to 15 residues. This chain's CDR3 is CASSGGQGPNQPQHF. The CDR3 DNA reads TGCGCCAGCAGCGGGGGACAGGGCCCCAATCAGCCCCAGCATTTT.

This rearrangement joins TRBV19 to TRBJ2-2; 9 bases are a match to TRBD2. This CDR3 contains 15 residues. Trimming removed 1 base from V and 7 bases from J; junction bases left unmatched: 4. From germline, CDR1 is LNHDA and CDR2 SQIVND (reference sequence). The CDR3 sequence is CASSIVETSGGELFF. The CDR3 DNA is TGTGCCAGTAGTATAGTAGAGACTAGCGGCGGGGAGCTGTTTTTT.

Here the CDR3 DNA reads TGTGCCAGCAGTTTGGGTAGCGGGAGGCAAGAGACCCAGTACTTC. This translates into CASSLGSGRQETQYF. J is TRBJ2-5 and V is TRBV6-5; 10 bases fit TRBD2. Trimming took 4 bases from V and 2 from J; bases not matched to a gene: 4. This CDR3 comprises 15 residues. Germline CDR1 reads MNHEY; CDR2 reads SVGAGI.

This clone is termed medium-sized (0.01 to 0.1%). The rearrangement links TRBV7-8 to TRBJ2-7; D is unresolved. CDR1 is SGHVS and CDR2 is FQNEAQ in the germline V gene. The ends were cut back, 5 bases at V and 2 bases at J, with 13 bases in the middle. The CDR3 loop spans 14 amino acids. The CDR3, as DNA: TGTGCCAGCAGCCTGAAACAGATAGCCTACGAGCAGTACTTC. It translates to CASSLKQIAYEQYF. Combining the CDR3 with reference TRBV7-8 and TRBJ2-7 gives the whole variable domain GAGVSQSPRYKVAKRGQDVALRCDPISGHVSLFWYQQALGQGPEFLTYFQNEAQLDKSGLPSDRFFAERPEGSVSTLKIQRTQQEDSAVYLCASSLKQIAYEQYFGPGTRLTVT.

For this clone: Compared with germline, one end of the junction differs, possibly owing to a read error. The chain carries TRBV29-1 and TRBJ2-2, with TRBD1 matching 7 bases. Per germline, CDR1 SQVTM and CDR2 ANQGSEA. CDR3 size: 15 residues. CDR3 coding DNA: TGCAGCGTTATACCGCAGGGGGAGTCGGACCGGGGAGCTGTTTTT. Amino acid sequence: CSVIPQGESDRGAVF.

CDR3 nucleotide sequence: TGTGCCAGCAGCCCGGACACGGCTCGAAACACCATATATTTT. Its translation is CASSPDTARNTIYF. The rearrangement uses TRBV6-1 and TRBJ1-3; maybe TRBD1 (5 bases). Looked up from germline, CDR1 is MNHNS and CDR2 is SASEGT. Trimming took off 6 bases at V and 5 bases at J, with 14 bases between the two ends. The CDR3 consists of 14 residues.

The V call is TRBV5-1, the J call TRBJ2-2; unclear D gene. The CDR3 runs 13 residues. V lost 0 bases, J lost 4 bases, and 4 bases lay in between. Germline CDR1 is SGHRS and CDR2 is YFSETQ. CDR3 region: CASSLDGTGELFF. Here the CDR3 DNA reads TGCGCCAGCAGCTTGGACGGCACCGGGGAGCTGTTTTTT.

The chain has TRBV7-9 and TRBJ2-1, with D perhaps TRBD1 (6 bases). The CDR3 is 17 residues long. Trimming stripped 1 base from V and 4 bases from J, with 17 bases between. The germline CDR1 and CDR2 sequences are SEHNR and FQNEAQ (reference sequence). The CDR3 spells CASSLGGGGTKYNEQFF. CDR3 nucleotide sequence: TGTGCCAGCAGCTTAGGAGGGGGTGGCACAAAGTACAATGAGCAGTTCTTC. Full variable domain (rest looked up from reference TRBV7-9 and TRBJ2-1): DTGVSQNPRHKITKRGQNVTFRCDPISEHNRLYWYRQTLGQGPEFLTYFQNEAQLEKSRLLSDRFSAERPKGSFSTLEIQRTEQGDSAMYLCASSLGGGGTKYNEQFFGPGTRLTVL.

This chain joins TRBV6-5 and TRBJ1-3; possibly TRBD1 for D (5 bases). The V end lost 3 bases, the J end lost 0 bases, and 12 bases lay between the germline ends. The CDR3 has 16 amino acids. CDR1 is MNHEY and CDR2 is SVGAGI in the germline V gene. Here the CDR3 reads CASSYHTGFSGNTIYF. The CDR3 DNA follows: TGTGCCAGCAGTTATCATACAGGCTTCTCTGGAAACACCATATATTTT.

The chain is built from TRBV6-6 and TRBJ1-5; unclear D gene. This CDR3 contains 15 residues. The V end lost 5 bases, the J end lost 7 bases, and 18 bases lay between the germline ends. CDR1 and CDR2 (germline): MNHNY, SVGAGI (reference sequence). CDR3 region: CASSDSPGGNQPQHF. DNA for the CDR3: TGTGCCAGCAGTGATTCCCCGGGAGGGAACCAGCCCCAGCATTTT.